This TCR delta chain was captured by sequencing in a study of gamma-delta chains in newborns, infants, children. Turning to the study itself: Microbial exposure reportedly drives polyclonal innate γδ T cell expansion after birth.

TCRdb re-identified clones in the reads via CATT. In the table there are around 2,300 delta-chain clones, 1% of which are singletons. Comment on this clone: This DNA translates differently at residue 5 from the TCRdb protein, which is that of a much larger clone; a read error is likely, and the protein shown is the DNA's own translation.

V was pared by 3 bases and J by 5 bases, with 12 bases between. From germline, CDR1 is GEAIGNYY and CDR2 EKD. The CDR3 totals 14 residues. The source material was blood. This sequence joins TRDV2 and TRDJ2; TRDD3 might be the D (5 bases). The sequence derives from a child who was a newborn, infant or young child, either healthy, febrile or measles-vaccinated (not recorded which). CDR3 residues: CACDAVGITAQLFF. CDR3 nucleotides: TGTGCCTGTGACGCCGTCGGGATTACAGCACAACTCTTCTTT.